This T cell receptor beta chain was sequenced in a study of T cells in Graves' hyperthyroidism and ophthalmopathy. Study details: Peripheral blood sampling occurred at initial diagnosis, before any treatment.

The CDR3 is 16 amino acids. Germline assignment: CDR1 MDHEN and CDR2 SYDVKM. V lost 1 base, J lost 3 bases, and 5 bases stayed unmatched. Amplification of TCR beta CDR3 regions was performed using RNA transcripts as template. TCR CDR3 regions were first amplified by RT-PCR with HTBI primers. TCRdb reprocessed the multiplex PCR reads with MiXCR, giving one entry per CDR3 protein. The sample has under 650,000 distinct CDR3 sequences; 15% to 20% are singletons. Sequenced material: blood. The receptor was isolated from a woman under 40 with Graves' hyperthyroidism. The chain recombines TRBV28 with TRBJ2-1, with TRBD2 identical over 8 bases. The CDR3 region has the DNA TGTGCCAGCAGTTTATCTCGGGAGGGGTTCTACAATGAGCAGTTCTTC. As protein: CASSLSREGFYNEQFF.